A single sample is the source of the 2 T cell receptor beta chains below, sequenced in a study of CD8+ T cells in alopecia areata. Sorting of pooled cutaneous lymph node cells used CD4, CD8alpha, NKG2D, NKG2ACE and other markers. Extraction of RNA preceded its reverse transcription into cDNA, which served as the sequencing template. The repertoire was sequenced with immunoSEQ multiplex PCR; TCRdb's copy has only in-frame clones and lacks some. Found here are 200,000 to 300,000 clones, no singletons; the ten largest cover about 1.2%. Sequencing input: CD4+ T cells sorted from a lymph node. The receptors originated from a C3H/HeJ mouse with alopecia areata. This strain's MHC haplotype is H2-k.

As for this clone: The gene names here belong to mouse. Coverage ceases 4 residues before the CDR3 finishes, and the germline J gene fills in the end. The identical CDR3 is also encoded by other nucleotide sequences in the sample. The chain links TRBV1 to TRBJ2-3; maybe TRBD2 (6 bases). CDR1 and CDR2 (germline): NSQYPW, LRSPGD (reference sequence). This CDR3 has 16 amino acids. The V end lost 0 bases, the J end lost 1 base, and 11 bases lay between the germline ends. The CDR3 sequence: CTCSADGGEGAETLYF. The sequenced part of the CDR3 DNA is TGCACCTGCAGTGCAGATGGGGGAGAGGGTGCAGAA.

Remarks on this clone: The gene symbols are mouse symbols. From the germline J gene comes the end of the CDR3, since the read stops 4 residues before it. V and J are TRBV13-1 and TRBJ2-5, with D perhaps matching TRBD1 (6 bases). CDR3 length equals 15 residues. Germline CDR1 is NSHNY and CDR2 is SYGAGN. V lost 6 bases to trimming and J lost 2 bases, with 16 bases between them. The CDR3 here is CASKPHRDIQDTQYF. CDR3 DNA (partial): TGTGCCAGCAAACCCCACCGGGACATCCAAGAC.